This paragraph reports one TCR beta chain. Its specific antigen is unknown. One end of the junction varies from germline; a read error may be responsible. This entry is derived from a study of human T cells and chemical hapten exposure (TCRdb year 2021). In terms of the full investigation: For sensitization, 2% DPC in acetone was applied to a roughly 2 cm by roughly 2 cm area of upper inner arm skin. Patients additionally received weekly therapeutic DPC doses to the scalp throughout the approximately 25-week study period. Patch testing on the upper back used Finn chambers containing 0.01% DPC, with scoring done after 6 days according to International Contact Dermatitis Research Group standards. The mostly female patient cohort included alopecia areata with under or over 50% scalp involvement, alopecia totalis and alopecia universalis. The libraries were sequenced as a pool, and the TCR yield per sample differed mostly because of small variations in library volumes within the pool. In alopecia patients, the study followed how the peripheral blood TCR repertoire changed in vivo over primary and secondary sensitization to diphenylcyclopropenone (DPC), a hapten. Blood was sampled from patients pre-sensitization (week 0) and at 2, 6 and about 24 weeks after DPC sensitization. For TCR sequencing, blood came from 25 to 35 alopecia patients at anywhere from one to four time points (pre-sensitization, 2, 6 and 24 weeks). Beyond this particular receptor, the publication reports: All patients had alopecia, a presumed autoimmune disease, so their immune response might differ from that of healthy individuals. Compared with pre-sensitization or healthy control sets, expanded TCRs formed significantly more large CDR3 similarity clusters, which is consistent with antigen-driven responses. Patch test score correlated positively with the number of PT1 expanded TCRs, reaching significance at thresholds 8, 16 and 32 but not at 4. DPC sensitization did not change the number of TCRs with a frequency above 1 in 1000, and there was no evidence of changes in global repertoire structure. Repeated subsampling changed both the strength of the expansion versus patch-test correlation and the threshold at which that correlation became significant.

Taken with the paper, the label for time point translates to: pre-sensitization, week 0. In light of the paper, this sample's treatment or condition label describes: therapeutic diphenylcyclopropenone sensitization with weekly scalp DPC. At every patch-test visit, the blood draw took place before the patch test was put on. Eligible patients were aged 18 to 70, diagnosed with alopecia, deemed suitable for DPC therapy, and excluded if pregnant. Total RNA was extracted from unfractionated whole blood collected in Tempus Blood RNA tubes. Libraries came from RACE. TCRdb names NextSeq 500 as the instrument used. Library preparation attached unique molecular identifiers to individual cDNA molecules for quantitative, reproducible TCR counting. Each blood RNA sample was used to sequence both TCR alpha and TCR beta chains. As for how the authors treated the data: A median of approximately 96,000 TCRs per sample was observed, with a range of roughly 23,224 to 700,000. V, J and CDR3 annotation of the TCR reads was carried out using the Decombinator software suite. Every sample was subsampled to the same number of TCRs (28,000) for the PS versus PT1 abundance plots. Expanded TCRs were defined as absent before sensitization and observed at least eight times at the 2-week time point. TCRdb handled the public reads itself, with Q25 trimming in fastp and clone calling in MiXCR, and kept productive beta chains. Under each unique CDR3 protein, matching rows form one entry showing the most common genes and DNA. It is TCRdb's table, rather than the study itself, that gives the V and J calls and clone size. For this sample there are about 51,000 distinct CDR3 sequences; 8.5% to 10% appear just once. The ten largest clones add up to about 14% of the sample.

The CDR3 sequence holds 13 residues, the cysteine and phenylalanine included. Just CDR3 DNA is preserved here, 39 bases in frame from base 1. Based on the germline V gene (reference sequence), the CDR1 and CDR2 sequences are DFQATT and SNEGSKA. Here the chain combines TRBV20-1 and TRBJ2-1, with no D gene named confidently. The TCR comes from a woman between 40 and 50 years old with alopecia areata. Some clones in this sample may be carry-over from other donors' samples. The material was whole blood, obtained in connection with sensitization to the hapten diphenylcyclopropenone (DPC). The DNA sequence is given as TGCAGTGCTAGAGACATGGGGTACAATAAGCAGTTCTTC. It is translated as CSARDMGYNKQFF.